This T cell receptor beta chain derives from a study of blood T cell repertoires in COVID-19. V lost 7 bases and J lost 2; bases outside the gene matches: 3. The CDR3 totals 12 residues. The germline V gene has CDR1 SQVTM and CDR2 ANQGSEA. Here immunoSEQ multiplex PCR was the method, and the copy in TCRdb shows in-frame clones only, minus some. The table shows approximately 250,000 clones, with approximately 86% occurring only once. This receptor was obtained from a woman in her 70s with COVID-19, enrolled during active disease. Sequenced input: peripheral blood. J is TRBJ1-1 and V is TRBV29-1; 8 bases agree with TRBD1. This chain's CDR3 is CSAGQGNTEAFF. DNA for the CDR3: TGCAGCGCTGGACAGGGAAACACTGAAGCTTTCTTT.